This T cell receptor (beta chain) was retrieved from a study of OX40 agonist ivuxolimab in advanced cancers. Study context: The drug used for patients, ivuxolimab, was an agonistic anti-OX40 (CD134) antibody. Study findings and constraints: Circulating CD4+ and CD8+ T cells showed clonal expansion by week 6 at 0.1 to 3.0 mg/kg.

About this clone: Its antigen is unknown. At one of its ends the junction is not consistent with the germline gene, which may arise from a read error.

The method was immunoSEQ multiplex PCR; TCRdb's version includes in-frame clones alone and lacks a portion of them. The sample lists around 56,000 clones, around 82% occurring once. This CDR3 contains 15 residues. Germline V gene lookup returns CDR1 SSHAT and CDR2 FNYEAQ (reference sequence). This clonotype was obtained from an adult with an advanced solid tumor such as melanoma, head and neck, liver or kidney cancer. The starting material was CD4+ or CD8+ T cells sorted from blood, obtained in a trial of the OX40 agonist ivuxolimab. The chain couples TRBV7-7 to TRBJ2-7; 9 bases align to TRBD1. The CDR3: CASSQVETGGYEQYF. The CDR3 DNA reads TGCGCCAGCAGCCAAGTCGAGACAGGGGGCTACGAGCAGTACTTC.